The rows below give T cell receptor beta chains drawn from one sample of a study of shared clonotypes between healthy human individuals. Sequencing used immunoSEQ multiplex PCR; TCRdb keeps in-frame clones, though not all of them. The sample contains roughly 2.6 million clones, roughly 92% of which appear only once. Source material: naive CD4+ T cells sorted from blood. The receptors were sampled from a man between 18 and 35 years old in good health. CDR3s include the opening cysteine and the closing phenylalanine or tryptophan. Fields, in order: D gene, clone size, J gene, V gene, CDR3 DNA, CDR3 protein. D genes are given only for firm matches. Where a row states a size, it is once, few, many or the class of an expanded clone; other rows omit it.

TRBD2	.	TRBJ2-3	TRBV7-9	TGTGCCAGCAGCCGCACGTTAGCGGGGATCACAGATACGCAGTATTTT	CASSRTLAGITDTQYF
.	.	TRBJ2-1	TRBV30	TGTGCCTGGAGTCGGAGTGCTAACTACAATGAGCAGTTCTTC	CAWSRSANYNEQFF
TRBD1	once	TRBJ1-2	TRBV10-3	TGTGCCATCAGGGAGGGACAGGGGGCGGAAGGCTACACCTTC	CAIREGQGAEGYTF
.	.	TRBJ2-7	TRBV2	TGTGCCAGCAGCAGGGACTCCTACGAGCAGTACTTC	CASSRDSYEQYF
.	.	TRBJ2-3	TRBV5-1	TGCGCCAGCAGCTTGGCCGGCAGTAATACGCAGTATTTT	CASSLAGSNTQYF
.	.	TRBJ1-6	TRBV5-1	TGCGCCAGCAGCTTGATTCGGGTCTCGTTGGGCGCGCCCCTCCACTTT	CASSLIRVSLGAPLHF
.	.	TRBJ1-6	TRBV2	TGTGCCAGCAGTGAACGGCAGGGGAATAATTCACCCCTCCACTTT	CASSERQGNNSPLHF
TRBD1	.	TRBJ1-2	TRBV19	TGTGCCAGTAGTACCGGACAGGGCTGGGCCTATGGCTACACCTTC	CASSTGQGWAYGYTF
.	.	TRBJ2-3	TRBV11-2	TGTGCCAGCAGCTTAACCGGGATGGCAGATACGCAGTATTTT	CASSLTGMADTQYF
.	once	TRBJ2-7	TRBV6-6	TGTGCCAGCAGTTATCAGGGTACCTACGAGCAGTACTTC	CASSYQGTYEQYF
.	.	TRBJ1-1	TRBV28	TGTGCCAGCAGTCGAATTAGGGCGACTGAAGCTTTCTTT	CASSRIRATEAFF
TRBD1	.	TRBJ2-1	TRBV15	TGTGCCACCAGCAGAGATAGGGGGCGGAATGAGCAGTTCTTC	CATSRDRGRNEQFF
.	.	TRBJ2-1	TRBV2	TGTGCCAGCAGCCTACAGGGATACAATGAGCAGTTCTTC	CASSLQGYNEQFF
.	.	TRBJ1-1	TRBV6-1	TGTGCCAGCAGTGCCTCAGGACAGAACACTGAAGCTTTCTTT	CASSASGQNTEAFF
.	.	TRBJ2-7	TRBV5-4	TGTGCCAGCAGCCGGGACTTCTCCTACGAGCAGTACTTC	CASSRDFSYEQYF
TRBD1	.	TRBJ2-3	TRBV4-1	TGCGCCAGCAGCGCGGGACAGGGGGGGACAGATACGCAGTATTTT	CASSAGQGGTDTQYF
.	few	TRBJ1-5	TRBV4-1	TGCGCCAGCAGCCGGACAGCCAATCAGCCCCAGCATTTT	CASSRTANQPQHF
.	.	TRBJ2-1	TRBV5-1	TGCGCCAGCAGTACCGACAGCTCCTACAATGAGCAGTTCTTC	CASSTDSSYNEQFF
.	.	TRBJ2-2	TRBV18	TGTGCCAGCTCACTGCCCGGGACTCAGAACACCGGGGAGCTGTTTTTT	CASSLPGTQNTGELFF
.	.	TRBJ1-3	TRBV2	TGTGCCAGCAGGACAGGAGGTGGAAACACCATATATTTT	CASRTGGGNTIYF
.	.	TRBJ1-2	TRBV18	TGTGCCAGCTCACCAGACCAATCTAACTATGGCTACACCTTC	CASSPDQSNYGYTF
.	.	TRBJ1-2	TRBV6-6	TGTGCCAGCAGTTACTCGGGGGGCATTAAAACCTATGGCTACACCTTC	CASSYSGGIKTYGYTF
TRBD2	.	TRBJ2-5	TRBV10-2	TGCGCCAGCAGTGAATACGGAGCTAGCGGGGGGGGGCAAGAGACCCAGTACTTC	CASSEYGASGGGQETQYF
TRBD1	once	TRBJ1-1	TRBV27	TGTGCCAGCAGTTCGCCGGGACAGGGATTCCCGGGCACTGAAGCTTTCTTT	CASSSPGQGFPGTEAFF
TRBD1	.	TRBJ2-1	TRBV6-6	TGTGCCAGCAGCCCGGGGGACAGGGGGTCCTACAATGAGCAGTTCTTC	CASSPGDRGSYNEQFF
.	.	TRBJ2-3	TRBV5-6	TGTGCCAGCAGCTTTTTAGCGGAGTACACAGATACGCAGTATTTT	CASSFLAEYTDTQYF
.	.	TRBJ1-1	TRBV10-3	TGTGCCATCAGTGAGAGTTCGGCGGGACACGAAGCTTTCTTT	CAISESSAGHEAFF
TRBD2	.	TRBJ2-1	TRBV9	TGTGCCAGCAGCGTCGGGACTAGGATTCGTGGCTCCTACAATGAGCAGTTCTTC	CASSVGTRIRGSYNEQFF
TRBD2	.	TRBJ2-1	TRBV2	TGTGCCAGCAGGATAGCGGGAGGGAATGAGCAGTTCTTC	CASRIAGGNEQFF
.	.	TRBJ1-6	TRBV5-1	TGCGCCAGCCAAGCTGATGCTTATTCACCCCTCCACTTT	CASQADAYSPLHF
.	once	TRBJ2-7	TRBV2	TGTGCCAGCAGTGAATGGGAGCAGGAGTACTTC	CASSEWEQEYF
.	.	TRBJ2-7	TRBV5-1	TGCGCCAGCAGCTTGGGGGGAGACTCCTACGAGCAGTACTTC	CASSLGGDSYEQYF
TRBD1	.	TRBJ2-3	TRBV10-2	TGCGCCAGCAGTGAGTCCTACAGGGGGGGCACAGATACGCAGTATTTT	CASSESYRGGTDTQYF
.	.	TRBJ2-7	TRBV18	TGTGCCAGCTCACGACCTGGGACCCTCGGCGAGCAGTACTTC	CASSRPGTLGEQYF
.	.	TRBJ1-2	TRBV4-1	TGCGCCAGCAGCCAAGCCCGGGACGGCTATGGCTACACCTTC	CASSQARDGYGYTF
.	.	TRBJ2-5	TRBV9	TGTGCCAGCAGCGTTACAGGGCGAGAGACCCAGTACTTC	CASSVTGRETQYF
.	.	TRBJ1-2	TRBV5-6	TGTGCCAGCAGCGGGGACACTTACTATGGCTACACCTTC	CASSGDTYYGYTF